The present T cell receptor (beta chain) was sequenced within a study of T cell clusters in autoimmune cytopenias. Study information: TRB sequencing had a median approximately 50,000 reads and 2,350 distinct clonotypes per sample.

Some 40,000 genome equivalents of blood DNA were amplified for TRB. Study-wide results and limits: Primary autoimmune cytopenia patients seemingly lacked the physiological T cell clusters found in healthy donors.

As regards this clonotype: The antigen remains undetermined.

Multiplex touch-down PCR amplified TRB using TRB-A and TRB-B pools in one tube. TCRdb reprocessed the multiplex PCR reads and stores each CDR3 protein as one record, lacking DNA. The table for this sample gives about 7,500 distinct CDR3 sequences. Material: peripheral blood. The source is a human donor with an autoimmune cytopenia or autoimmune hepatitis (not recorded which).

CDR3 loop: CASSLETDTQYF. This chain uses TRBV5-1 with TRBJ2-3. Per germline, CDR1 SGHRS and CDR2 YFSETQ. There are 12 residues in the CDR3.